These 27 T cell receptor beta chains share one sample of origin, sequenced in a study of T-cell reconstitution after alpha-beta-depleted transplantation in children. Unique molecular identifiers were built into the TCRbeta library. TCRdb reprocessed the PCR reads with MiXCR, giving one entry per CDR3 protein. This sample yields 90,000 to 95,000 distinct CDR3 sequences, of which more than 9% are seen a single time; roughly 14% belongs to the top ten. The input for sequencing was PBMCs from the stem cell graft donor, taken from the stem cell graft. The receptors come from a human donor who donated a stem cell graft to a child with inherited bone marrow failure.

V usage is TRBV5-4 and J usage is TRBJ2-5; D assignment may be TRBD1 or TRBD2 (5 bases each). CDR3 length: 17 amino acids. Trimming removed 3 bases at V and 2 bases at J, with 20 bases between. The germline gives CDR1 SGHNT, CDR2 YYREEE (reference sequence). CDR3 amino acids: CASSWSRDLVPQETQYF. As DNA, the CDR3 is TGTGCCAGCAGCTGGTCCCGGGACCTAGTCCCACAAGAGACCCAGTACTTC.

In its sample, this clonotype was seen a few times. The gene calls are TRBV28 and TRBJ2-7; D might be TRBD1 (6 bases). V was cut by 4 bases and J by 2 bases, with 15 bases left in between. The CDR3 spans 15 residues. Germline V lookup: CDR1 MDHEN, CDR2 SYDVKM. The CDR3 sequence is CASSSGHPPTYEQYF. CDR3 nucleotide sequence: TGTGCCAGCAGTTCGGGACACCCACCCACCTACGAGCAGTACTTC.

This clonotype was recorded at least ten times. The V call is TRBV29-1, the J call TRBJ1-1; no clear D gene. Germline V gene lookup returns CDR1 SQVTM and CDR2 ANQGSEA. The CDR3 is 15 residues long. The V gene lost 1 base and the J gene lost 4 bases, with 16 bases spanning the gap. In DNA form, the CDR3 reads TGCAGCGTTGAAGGGGGATGGGCCATGGGCACTGAAGCTTTCTTT. Its translation is CSVEGGWAMGTEAFF.

This clonotype occurred many times. The chain couples TRBV5-6 to TRBJ2-1, with 9 positions matching TRBD2. Germline V gives CDR1 SGHDT, CDR2 YYEEEE. The CDR3 has 16 amino acids. Trimming at V came to 3 bases and at J to 6 bases, leaving 10 bases not matched to a gene. The CDR3 protein is CASSSDVAGVVNEQFF. The CDR3 nucleotides are TGTGCCAGCAGCTCTGACGTAGCGGGAGTCGTCAATGAGCAGTTCTTC.

This clonotype came up many times. The chain recombines TRBV10-3 with TRBJ1-5; no reliable D call. The CDR3 contains 16 residues. V was shortened by 3 bases and J by 0 bases, with 12 bases between the two germline ends. Germline V gene data show CDR1 as ENHRY and CDR2 as SYGVKD. In nucleotides, the CDR3 is TGTGCCATCAGTGACCCGGATGGCACTAGCAATCAGCCCCAGCATTTT. Translating it yields CAISDPDGTSNQPQHF.

In this sample, this clonotype turned up many times. The chain uses TRBV29-1 and TRBJ2-1, with 9 bases identical to TRBD1. From germline, CDR1 is SQVTM and CDR2 ANQGSEA. The length of the CDR3 is 14 residues. V was pared by 6 bases and J by 3 bases, with 6 bases of the junction left unmatched. CDR3 amino acids: CSVDPGQGYNEQFF. CDR3 nucleotides: TGCAGCGTCGATCCGGGACAGGGCTACAATGAGCAGTTCTTC.

This clonotype was counted a few times. The V gene is TRBV4-2, the J gene TRBJ2-1; D might be TRBD2 (6 bases). This CDR3 is 18 amino acids long. The ends were cut back, 4 bases at V and 8 bases at J, with 27 bases in the middle. Germline values: CDR1 LGHNA, CDR2 YNFKEQ. The CDR3 protein is CASSPRERLAFRGDEQFF. Written as DNA, the CDR3 is TGTGCCAGCAGCCCGAGAGAGAGGCTAGCGTTCCGGGGCGATGAGCAGTTCTTC.

The chain recombines TRBV3-1 with TRBJ2-7; 7 nucleotides align to TRBD1. V lost 10 bases, J lost 3 bases, and 18 bases stayed unmatched. Germline V lookup: CDR1 LGHDT, CDR2 YNNKEL (reference sequence). The CDR3 is 16 amino acids. The CDR3 is CATTHTAGTVHYEQYF. The DNA for the CDR3 is TGTGCCACCACTCACACCGCCGGGACAGTACACTACGAGCAGTACTTC.

The table lists this clonotype with many counts. The rearrangement joins TRBV7-2 to TRBJ1-1; 7 nucleotides match TRBD1. With V trimmed by 1 base and J by 1 base, 3 bases remained unmatched. The CDR3 extends over 15 amino acids. The germline CDR1 and CDR2 sequences are SGHTA and FQGNSA. This CDR3 is CASSLVGTENTEAFF. The CDR3 DNA reads as TGTGCCAGCAGCTTAGTAGGGACAGAGAACACTGAAGCTTTCTTT. The entire variable domain, with the rest obtained from reference TRBV7-2 and TRBJ1-1, is as follows: GAGVSQSPSNKVTEKGKDVELRCDPISGHTALYWYRQSLGQGLEFLIYFQGNSAPDKSGLPSDRFSAERTGGSVSTLTIQRTQQEDSAVYLCASSLVGTENTEAFFGQGTRLTVV.

This clonotype was seen a few times. The J gene is TRBJ1-5, the V gene TRBV6-2 or TRBV6-3, with D possibly being TRBD1 (6 bases). This CDR3 spans 16 amino acids. The V gene lost 4 bases and the J gene lost 1 base, with 14 bases spanning the gap. CDR1 is MNHEY and CDR2 is SVGEGT in the germline V gene. CDR3 nucleotides: TGTGCCAGCAGTTTGTGGGGGCCACGGAGCAATCAGCCCCAGCATTTT. Amino acids: CASSLWGPRSNQPQHF.

This clonotype appeared a few times. The chain is built from TRBV7-6 and TRBJ1-1, with a possible D match to TRBD1 (5 bases). Germline V gives CDR1 SGHVS, CDR2 FNYEAQ. The CDR3 sequence is 17 residues long. The V end was cut by 0 bases, the J end by 8 bases, with 22 bases between. CDR3 residues: CASSLAGGSRNLAEAFF. The CDR3 DNA reads TGTGCCAGCAGCTTAGCTGGGGGTTCGAGAAATCTAGCCGAAGCTTTCTTT.

This clonotype was detected a few times. The chain links TRBV6-2 or TRBV6-3 to TRBJ1-1, with D tentatively TRBD1 (5 bases). Per the germline V gene, CDR1 is MNHEY and CDR2 is SVGEGT. V was pared by 5 bases and J by 0 bases, with 16 bases between. CDR3 length: 16 amino acids. CDR3 nucleotide sequence: TGTGCCAGCAGTCAGCCCTCCTGGGGGATGAACACTGAAGCTTTCTTT. It translates to CASSQPSWGMNTEAFF.

Only a few counts were recorded for this clonotype. The rearrangement uses TRBV6-2 or TRBV6-3 and TRBJ2-1; 14 positions match TRBD2. V trimming: 5 bases; J trimming: 13 bases; junction bases outside the gene matches: 4. The CDR3 has 13 amino acids. Germline assignment: CDR1 MNHEY and CDR2 SVGEGT. The CDR3 here is CASSPGLAGGQFF. The CDR3 DNA is TGTGCCAGCAGTCCCGGACTAGCGGGGGGTCAGTTCTTC.

This CDR3 is CASSKWDAYNEQFF. In DNA form, the CDR3 reads TGTGCCAGCAGCAAGTGGGACGCCTACAATGAGCAGTTCTTC. This chain uses TRBV5-4 with TRBJ2-1; D possibly uses TRBD1 or TRBD2 (5 bases each). The V end lost 4 bases, the J end lost 2 bases, and 10 bases lay between the germline ends. The CDR3 spans 14 residues. CDR1 SGHNT and CDR2 YYREEE come from the germline V gene (reference sequence).

The table lists this clonotype with many counts. This chain connects TRBV20-1 to TRBJ1-1, with no clear D. Trimming removed 0 bases from V and 0 bases from J, with 5 bases in between. The CDR3 totals 13 residues. Per germline, CDR1 DFQATT and CDR2 SNEGSKA (reference sequence). The chain's CDR3 is CSAREDMNTEAFF. The CDR3 DNA follows: TGCAGTGCTAGAGAGGATATGAACACTGAAGCTTTCTTT.

This clonotype occurred many times. The junction and the germline gene differ at one end; a read error may be behind it. The J gene is TRBJ2-7, the V gene TRBV20-1; maybe TRBD2 (5 bases). Germline V gene sequence: CDR1 DFQATT, CDR2 SNEGSKA (reference sequence). This CDR3 contains 13 residues. The CDR3 nucleotides read TGCAGTGCTAGACTAGCTAAAACCTACGAGCAGTCCTTC. It codes for CSARLAKTYEQSF.

This clonotype was detected once. The chain is built from TRBV6-2 or TRBV6-3 and TRBJ1-2; perhaps TRBD1 as D (5 bases). The CDR3 is 14 amino acids. Germline CDR1 and CDR2: MNHEY and SVGEGT. Trimming cost V 6 bases and J 7 bases, with 18 bases left between them. The CDR3 coding sequence is TGTGCCAGCAGCCACATGATGACGGGGGGTGGCTACACCTTC. Its translation is CASSHMMTGGGYTF.

This clonotype occurred many times. V usage is TRBV5-1 and J usage is TRBJ1-1; tentatively, D is TRBD1 (6 bases). V was pared by 3 bases and J by 1 base, with 10 bases between. CDR3 length: 14 residues. Germline V gene data show CDR1 as SGHRS and CDR2 as YFSETQ. CDR3 amino acids: CASSSTGWNTEAFF. The CDR3 DNA follows: TGCGCCAGCAGCTCCACAGGGTGGAACACTGAAGCTTTCTTT.

At least ten counts were recorded for this clonotype. The V and J genes are TRBV3-1 and TRBJ2-2, with TRBD1 matching over 7 bases. Germline lookup yields CDR1 LGHDT and CDR2 YNNKEL (reference sequence). This CDR3 is built from 17 residues. V dropped 4 bases and J dropped 1; count of bases not matched to a gene: 9. The CDR3 protein is CASSRYLDRVNTGELFF. CDR3 coding DNA: TGTGCCAGCAGCCGTTACCTCGACAGGGTGAACACCGGGGAGCTGTTTTTT. The full variable domain, its missing parts supplied by reference TRBV3-1 and TRBJ2-2, is DTAVSQTPKYLVTQMGNDKSIKCEQNLGHDTMYWYKQDSKKFLKIMFSYNNKELIINETVPNRFSPKSPDKAHLNLHINSLELGDSAVYFCASSRYLDRVNTGELFFGEGSRLTVL.

This clonotype was seen at least ten times. This chain connects TRBV7-9 to TRBJ2-1, with D unresolved. Looked up from germline, CDR1 is SEHNR and CDR2 is FQNEAQ (reference sequence). V was shortened by 1 base and J by 1 base, with 5 bases between the two germline ends. The CDR3 is made up of 14 amino acids. In DNA, the CDR3 is TGTGCCAGCAGCTTAGAACAGTCCTACAATGAGCAGTTCTTC. It is translated as CASSLEQSYNEQFF. The full variable domain, completed using reference TRBV7-9 and TRBJ2-1, is DTGVSQNPRHKITKRGQNVTFRCDPISEHNRLYWYRQTLGQGPEFLTYFQNEAQLEKSRLLSDRFSAERPKGSFSTLEIQRTEQGDSAMYLCASSLEQSYNEQFFGPGTRLTVL.

This clonotype was counted ten times or more. The chain employs TRBV27 and TRBJ2-7; D gene unclear. The CDR3 length is 11 residues. V dropped 7 bases and J dropped 3 bases, with 7 bases sitting between them. Germline V CDR1 and CDR2: MNHEY, SMNVEV (reference sequence). Here the CDR3 reads CASTSGYEQYF. The CDR3 nucleotides read TGTGCCAGCACGTCAGGCTACGAGCAGTACTTC.

This clonotype was picked up many times. This chain links TRBV5-1 with TRBJ2-1; D call uncertain. The germline V gene encodes CDR1 SGHRS and CDR2 YFSETQ. The germline V and J ends were trimmed by 0 bases and 7 bases, with 5 bases remaining between them. The CDR3 runs 12 residues. The CDR3 is CASSLGSNEQFF. DNA for the CDR3: TGCGCCAGCAGCTTGGGGTCGAATGAGCAGTTCTTC.

This clonotype showed up many times. The V call is TRBV27, the J call TRBJ2-7, with TRBD2 matching 10 bases. This CDR3 comprises 15 residues. After removal of 3 bases from V and 4 bases from J, the junction contained 6 bases not matched to a gene. CDR1 is MNHEY, CDR2 SMNVEV, per germline (reference sequence). CDR3 amino acids: CASSFGASGSYEQYF. The CDR3 DNA reads as TGTGCCAGCAGTTTCGGGGCTAGCGGGAGTTACGAGCAGTACTTC.

This clonotype showed up many times. CDR3 sequence (DNA): TGTGCCAGCAGCTTAGGGACAGCGAACACTGAAGCTTTCTTT. Translation: CASSLGTANTEAFF. V usage is TRBV7-9 and J usage is TRBJ1-1, with a weak D call TRBD1 (6 bases). The V gene's germline CDR1 is SEHNR and CDR2 FQNEAQ (reference sequence). V was cut by 1 base and J by 1 base, with 7 bases left in between. The CDR3 has 14 amino acids. The full variable domain, with the rest looked up from reference TRBV7-9 and TRBJ1-1, is DTGVSQNPRHKITKRGQNVTFRCDPISEHNRLYWYRQTLGQGPEFLTYFQNEAQLEKSRLLSDRFSAERPKGSFSTLEIQRTEQGDSAMYLCASSLGTANTEAFFGQGTRLTVV.

This clonotype was recorded many times. V is TRBV6-5 and J is TRBJ2-3, with D unclear. CDR1 is MNHEY, CDR2 SVGAGI, per germline. The CDR3 length is 12 residues. V lost 6 bases and J 4 bases, leaving 8 bases between the germline ends. CDR3 DNA: TGTGCCAGCAGCCCTGAGGCAGATACGCAGTATTTT. It codes for CASSPEADTQYF.

Details on this clonotype: This could be a read error, since a much larger clone is one nucleotide away. The genes are TRBV4-1 and TRBJ2-6; tentative D call: TRBD2 (5 bases). Germline V lookup: CDR1 MGHRA, CDR2 YSYEKL. The CDR3 has 17 amino acids. Deletions cut 1 base from V and 1 base from J, with 11 bases between. The CDR3 loop reads CASSQVERRSGANVLTF. CDR3 in DNA: TGCGCCAGCAGCCAAGTAGAGCGGCGGTCTGGGGCCAACGTCCTGACTTTC.

The gene calls are TRBV5-6 and TRBJ2-3; 7 bases match TRBD1. V dropped 4 bases and J dropped 4; count of bases not matched to a gene: 3. From germline, CDR1 is SGHDT and CDR2 YYEEEE. The CDR3 spans 13 residues. Here the CDR3 reads CASSHDRADTQYF. The CDR3 coding sequence is TGTGCCAGCAGCCACGACAGGGCAGATACGCAGTATTTT.